This T cell receptor (beta chain) originates from a study of OX40 agonist ivuxolimab in advanced cancers. With regard to the full study: Ivuxolimab was an agonistic, fully human IgG2 monoclonal antibody directed against OX40 (CD134), a costimulatory receptor. Prior anti-PD-1, anti-PD-L1 or anti-CTLA-4 therapy was permitted, and approximately 39% of dose-escalation patients had received checkpoint inhibitors. The paper covers the monotherapy dose-escalation part of the phase I ivuxolimab trial, which included N ≈ 57 patients. Of the roughly 51 patients in dose escalation, about 20 had hepatocellular carcinoma, some 15 had melanoma, 9 had renal cell carcinoma and 9 had head and neck cancer. The purpose of peripheral TCRbeta sequencing was to test whether ivuxolimab changed TCR sequence diversity and led to clonal T-cell expansion. In the dose-escalation cohort, 82.7% of patients were male, and the mean age was 60 years with a range of roughly 23 to 79. Partial responses occurred in three dose-escalation patients, of whom one had hepatocellular carcinoma and two had cutaneous melanoma. Intravenous ivuxolimab was administered to patients every 2 weeks at six dose levels: 0.01, 0.1, 0.3, 1.5, 3 and 10 mg/kg. Study-wide findings and limitations: After ivuxolimab, expanded clones were on average more numerous among CD8+ T cells than among CD4+ T cells. Low levels of normalized T-cell clonal expansion were also seen in some nonresponding patients. Antigen specificity was not determined for the clonally expanded peripheral T cells. In partial responders in the 0.1-3.0 mg/kg groups, normalized peripheral clonal expansion was found to be among the lowest, especially among CD8+ T cells. Clonal expansion of both CD4+ and CD8+ blood T cells was observed from baseline to week 6 at doses 0.1 to 3.0 mg/kg.

About this clone: No cognate antigen has been identified for it. No much larger clonotype is one base removed from it; base qualities were not supplied.

Inclusive of the bounding cysteine and phenylalanine, the CDR3 is 13 residues long. The CDR3 DNA has 39 bases and is translated from base 1. V drops 5 bases and J drops 7 bases, leaving 14 bases in between. Via the germline V gene, CDR1 is SNHLY and CDR2 FYNNEI. Patients with autoimmune disease history or receiving systemic immunosuppression were excluded from the trial. Peripheral blood for TCR sequencing was collected from all dose cohorts at baseline, on cycle 4 day 1, and on cycle 7 day 1. Samples were obtained from an open-label, multicenter, first-in-human phase I dose-escalation trial of ivuxolimab. Adults with locally advanced or metastatic melanoma, renal cell, hepatocellular, or head and neck squamous cell carcinoma were enrolled in the trial. Before TCR sequencing, CD4+ T cells and CD8+ T cells from peripheral blood were sorted into separate populations. To sequence the TCRbeta CDR3 region, genomic DNA was isolated from the sorted cells. The immunoSEQ Assay was used for sequencing of TCRbeta CDR3 regions. Here the immuneACCESS table is served through TCRdb, limited to in-frame sequences with V and J called. Missing clones are a known gap in these copies; in checked studies unresolved V genes cover under half, and the rest lacks a known reason. In all, the sample holds 55,000 to 65,000 clones, and approximately 82% of those were seen once. Of the sample, approximately 0.57% is held by the ten largest clones.

The receptor chain draws on TRBV2 and TRBJ1-2, with no confident D gene call. The sequencing here drew on CD4+ or CD8+ T cells sorted from blood, taken in a trial of the OX40 agonist ivuxolimab. This TCR derives from an adult with an advanced solid tumor such as melanoma, head and neck, liver or kidney cancer. The encoded CDR3 is CASSQWPQTGYTF. The DNA sequence is as follows: TGTGCCAGCAGTCAGTGGCCTCAAACTGGCTACACCTTC. Outside the CDR3, residues come from the reference TRBV2 and TRBJ1-2 proteins, so the full variable domain is: EPEVTQTPSHQVTQMGQEVILRCVPISNHLYFYWYRQILGQKVEFLVSFYNNEISEKSEIFDDQFSVERPDGSNFTLKIRSTKLEDSAMYFCASSQWPQTGYTFGSGTRLTVV.